Sequencing of this T cell receptor (beta chain) was carried out in a study of identifying expanded T cells in peripheral blood. The V end was cut by 1 base, the J end by 0 bases, with 10 bases between. The V gene's germline CDR1 is MGHRA and CDR2 YSYEKL. The CDR3 consists of 16 residues. This clone was seen once. Its antigen is undetermined. The study's findings and limits: Variance in clone template counts between approximately 2-week samples significantly increased with total template count across all healthy donors.

Here immunoSEQ multiplex PCR was the method, and the copy in TCRdb shows in-frame clones only, minus some. The sample carries more than 85,000 clones, about 87% recorded once. This clonotype was obtained from a person between 18 and 75 years old in good health. This chain joins TRBV4-1 and TRBJ2-1, with D unclear. Sequencing was performed on blood. In DNA, the CDR3 is TGCGCCAGCAGCCAAGTTGACTTAATCTCCTACAATGAGCAGTTCTTC. Translated, it gives CASSQVDLISYNEQFF.